This TCR beta chain originates from a study of cytomegalovirus exposure and HLA in healthy donors. About the research overall: The early release's HLA-typed donors yielded approximately 82 million unique TCRs.

Study outcomes and limitations: Of the V segments, some could not be distinguished, including TRBV6-2 and TRBV6-3, and were excluded. In a later analysis, HLA-associated TCR beta chains were more clonally expanded than equally common others. Rates of TCR association differed by HLA locus in a later analysis, with DRB1 highest and HLA-C lowest.

Comment on this clone: Its target is not known.

This CDR3 spans 13 amino acids. The V end lost 5 bases, the J end lost 3 bases, and 10 bases lay between the germline ends. The germline gives CDR1 SEHNR, CDR2 FQNEAQ (reference sequence). The PCR ran on 60 Vbeta and 13 Jbeta primers. Produced via immunoSEQ multiplex PCR; TCRdb's table is partial and in-frame only. The sample has 200,000 or so clones, 82% seen once; the top ten hold around 0.8%. The chain recombines TRBV7-9 with TRBJ1-1; D unresolved. This clonotype was obtained from a woman aged 18-29 years in good health and CMV-seronegative. The sample comprised PBMCs. The CDR3 DNA follows: TGTGCCAGCAGCGCGCCCCGGGACACTGAAGCTTTCTTT. Its protein product is CASSAPRDTEAFF.